This TCR beta chain originates from a study of control samples from healthy donors and cancer patients. Data came from immunoSEQ multiplex PCR; TCRdb stores just in-frame clones and leaves some out. The sample yields 200,000 to 250,000 clones, just under 95% seen once. The CDR3 contains 16 residues. Germline loops: CDR1 SGHRS, CDR2 YFSETQ. V was clipped by 3 bases and J by 1 base, with 14 bases between them. The J gene is TRBJ1-5, the V gene TRBV5-1, with D possibly being TRBD1 (5 bases). The sequenced material came from blood. This clonotype was obtained from a man between 50 and 59 years old in good health. The CDR3 DNA sequence: TGCGCCAGCAGCTCCCCCCGCAGGGAAAGCAATCAGCCCCAGCATTTT. Translating it yields CASSSPRRESNQPQHF.